This T cell receptor beta chain was sequenced in a study of blood T cell repertoires in COVID-19. Study-wide context: T cells, B-cell-depleted T cells, or PBMCs supplied cDNA or gDNA.

The CDR3 length is 15 residues. The V gene's germline CDR1 is SSHAT and CDR2 FNYEAQ (reference sequence). Here immunoSEQ multiplex PCR was the method, and the copy in TCRdb shows in-frame clones only, minus some. The sample carries about 110,000 clones, about nine tenths recorded once. The origin of this receptor is a man aged 40-50 years with acute or convalescent COVID-19. Sequencing used peripheral blood. The chain recombines TRBV7-7 with TRBJ2-7, with D possibly being TRBD2 (7 bases). CDR3 DNA sequence: TGTGCTAGAGACTTACAGGAAGGGGGGGCCTACGAGCAGTACTTC. Translating gives CARDLQEGGAYEQYF. Supplemented by reference TRBV7-7 and TRBJ2-7, the full variable domain reads GAGVSQSPRYKVTKRGQDVTLRCDPISSHATLYWYQQALGQGPEFLTYFNYEAQPDKSGLPSDRFSAERPEGSISTLTIQRTEQRDSAMYRCARDLQEGGAYEQYFGPGTRLTVT.